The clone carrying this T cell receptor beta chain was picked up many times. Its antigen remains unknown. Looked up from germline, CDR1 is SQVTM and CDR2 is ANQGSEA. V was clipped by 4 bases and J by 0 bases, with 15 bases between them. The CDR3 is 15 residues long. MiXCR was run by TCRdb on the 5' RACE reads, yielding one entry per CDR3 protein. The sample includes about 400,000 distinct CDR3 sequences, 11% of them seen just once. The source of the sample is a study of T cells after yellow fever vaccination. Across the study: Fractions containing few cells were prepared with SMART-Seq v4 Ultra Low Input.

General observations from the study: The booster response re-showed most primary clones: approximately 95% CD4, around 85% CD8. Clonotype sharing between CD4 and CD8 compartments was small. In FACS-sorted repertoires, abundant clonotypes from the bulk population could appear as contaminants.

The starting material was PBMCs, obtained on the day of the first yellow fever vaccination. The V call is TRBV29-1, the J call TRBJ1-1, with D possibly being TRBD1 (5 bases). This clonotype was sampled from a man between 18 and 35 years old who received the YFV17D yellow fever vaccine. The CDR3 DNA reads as TGCAGCGTTGCACCGGGTTGGGGGATGAACACTGAAGCTTTCTTT. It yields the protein CSVAPGWGMNTEAFF.